The rows below give T cell receptor beta chains drawn from one sample of a study of blood T cells in healthy people across ages. TCRdb re-derived calls from the 5' RACE reads in MiXCR, one entry per CDR3 protein. The sample consists of around 900,000 distinct CDR3 sequences, more than 25% of them appearing once. Material for sequencing was blood. These receptors came from a woman aged 80 or over in good health. CDR3s include the opening cysteine and the closing phenylalanine or tryptophan. A D gene is named only where the DNA matches it firmly. Rows give clone size only sometimes, using once, few, many, or a class for an expanded clone.

clone_size | j_call | d_call | v_call | cdr3_aa | cdr3_nt
. | TRBJ1-2 | . | TRBV6-2/TRBV6-3 | CATSMAQGSYGYTF | TGTGCCACCTCGATGGCGCAGGGGAGCTATGGCTACACCTTC
many | TRBJ2-5 | . | TRBV20-1 | CSAARQPQETQYF | TGCAGTGCTGCTCGACAGCCCCAAGAGACCCAGTACTTC
. | TRBJ1-3 | . | TRBV20-1 | CSASGTDLANTIYF | TGCAGTGCTTCCGGGACCGACCTCGCAAACACCATATATTTT
. | TRBJ1-1 | . | TRBV14 | CASSQDVISEAFF | TGTGCCAGCAGCCAAGATGTCATCTCTGAAGCTTTCTTT
. | TRBJ2-1 | . | TRBV27 | CASSIIGNEQFF | TGTGCCAGCAGTATAATCGGTAATGAGCAGTTCTTC
many | TRBJ2-3 | . | TRBV7-2 | CASSLIATDTQYF | TGTGCCAGCAGCTTAATAGCGACAGATACGCAGTATTTT
many | TRBJ1-4 | TRBD1 | TRBV7-2 | CASSPDRGRPVSEKLFF | TGTGCCAGCAGCCCGGACAGGGGGCGCCCCGTTTCGGAAAAACTGTTTTTT
many | TRBJ1-2 | TRBD1 | TRBV4-2 | CASSQADRGGRKGYTF | TGTGCCAGCAGCCAAGCGGACAGGGGCGGCCGCAAAGGCTACACCTTC
many | TRBJ2-7 | . | TRBV6-5 | CANSYMQDPYEQYF | TGTGCCAACAGTTACATGCAGGACCCCTACGAGCAGTACTTC
. | TRBJ1-1 | . | TRBV29-1 | CSVGGGMNTEAFF | TGCAGCGTCGGGGGTGGCATGAACACTGAAGCTTTCTTT
. | TRBJ2-1 | . | TRBV3-1 | CASSQDSGQYSEQFF | TGTGCCAGCAGCCAAGATTCCGGACAGTACAGTGAGCAGTTCTTC
. | TRBJ1-1 | TRBD1 | TRBV5-1 | CASRDTTGRLNTEAFF | TGCGCCAGCAGGGATACGACAGGGCGGTTGAACACTGAAGCTTTCTTT
few | TRBJ1-1 | . | TRBV5-4 | CASSPDSRGDTEAFF | TGTGCCAGCAGCCCCGACTCGCGGGGGGACACTGAAGCTTTCTTT
few | TRBJ1-2 | TRBD1 | TRBV11-2 | CASSPPGTGFLYGCTF | TGTGCCAGCAGCCCCCCCGGGACAGGGTTCCTTTATGGCTGCACCTTC
. | TRBJ2-7 | TRBD2 | TRBV20-1 | CRSGVLGYEQYF | TGCAGAAGCGGGGTCCTTGGCTACGAGCAGTACTTC
many | TRBJ2-5 | . | TRBV5-1 | CASSSNPVGEETQYF | TGCGCCAGCAGCTCCAATCCGGTGGGGGAAGAGACCCAGTACTTC
few | TRBJ2-2 | TRBD2 | TRBV12-3/TRBV12-4 | CASSLAISGLNTGELFF | TGTGCCAGCAGTTTAGCGATTAGCGGGTTAAACACCGGGGAGCTGTTTTTT
. | TRBJ2-7 | . | TRBV27 | CASSLGIRGEQYF | TGTGCCAGCAGTTTAGGGATCAGGGGCGAGCAGTACTTC
many | TRBJ2-7 | TRBD1 | TRBV5-1 | CASYRDSSYEQYF | TGCGCCAGTTACCGGGACAGTTCCTACGAGCAGTACTTC
many | TRBJ2-1 | TRBD2 | TRBV7-8 | CASSFRRGGKEQFF | TGTGCCAGCAGCTTTCGTCGGGGGGGTAAGGAGCAGTTCTTC
many | TRBJ2-7 | . | TRBV5-1 | CASSADTGPYEQYF | TGCGCCAGCAGCGCGGACACCGGACCCTACGAGCAGTACTTC
. | TRBJ2-2 | . | TRBV27 | CASTRFPGAGELFF | TGTGCCAGCACCCGATTTCCGGGAGCCGGGGAGCTGTTTTTT
many | TRBJ1-2 | . | TRBV20-1 | CSARAAWDNYGYTF | TGCAGTGCCAGGGCCGCGTGGGATAACTATGGCTACACCTTC
few | TRBJ1-6 | . | TRBV3-1 | CASSPKTGDSPLHF | TGTGCCAGCAGCCCCAAGACCGGGGACTCACCCCTCCACTTT
many | TRBJ2-5 | TRBD2 | TRBV10-2 | CASSEPAGGRETQYF | TGCGCCAGCAGTGAACCAGCGGGGGGGCGGGAGACCCAGTACTTC
many | TRBJ1-2 | . | TRBV6-2/TRBV6-3 | CASSYAGTLNYGYTF | TGTGCCAGCAGTTACGCCGGGACCCTTAACTATGGCTACACCTTC
. | TRBJ2-3 | . | TRBV11-3 | CASSFPWPGNTDTQYF | TGTGCCAGCAGCTTCCCCTGGCCAGGGAACACAGATACGCAGTATTTT
. | TRBJ1-5 | . | TRBV7-2 | CASRSQASGNQPQHF | TGTGCCAGCAGATCCCAGGCTTCAGGCAATCAGCCCCAGCATTTT
. | TRBJ2-3 | . | TRBV7-2 | CTSSLAPPGGTDTQYF | TGTACCAGCAGCTTAGCGCCCCCAGGGGGCACAGATACGCAGTATTTT
many | TRBJ2-1 | TRBD2 | TRBV27 | CASSRLAGDHNEQFF | TGTGCCAGCAGTAGACTAGCGGGGGACCACAATGAGCAGTTCTTC
many | TRBJ2-5 | . | TRBV21-1 | CASSKGRTSGAGETQYF | TGTGCCAGCAGCAAAGGGAGGACTAGCGGGGCTGGTGAGACCCAGTACTTC
few | TRBJ1-1 | TRBD1 | TRBV6-5 | CASSRQGSLTEAFF | TGTGCCAGCAGTCGACAGGGGAGTCTCACTGAAGCTTTCTTT
many | TRBJ2-1 | TRBD2 | TRBV10-3 | CASSTSGDVVNEQFF | TGTGCCAGCTCGACTAGCGGGGATGTTGTCAATGAGCAGTTCTTC
. | TRBJ2-2 | TRBD1 | TRBV5-1 | CASSKGQGNGELFF | TGCGCCAGCAGCAAGGGACAGGGAAACGGGGAGCTGTTTTTT
few | TRBJ2-3 | . | TRBV6-2/TRBV6-3 | CASSRYTGRPTDTQYF | TGTGCCAGCAGCCGATATACAGGGAGGCCCACAGATACGCAGTATTTT
many | TRBJ2-5 | TRBD2 | TRBV3-1 | CASSEGTSTQYF | TGTGCCAGCAGCGAAGGGACTAGCACCCAGTACTTC
. | TRBJ1-2 | . | TRBV6-5 | CASSYGRYYGYTF | TGTGCCAGCAGTTACGGGCGATACTATGGCTACACCTTC